One sample yielded the 4 T cell receptor beta chains listed below, sequenced in a study of cytotoxic CD8 clonotypes in ibrutinib-treated CLL. TCRdb keeps only in-frame clones here, not all; method: immunoSEQ multiplex PCR. The profile covers roughly 76,000 clones, with more than 70% appearing a single time and about 8% taken by the ten largest. The source was PBMCs, collected at disease progression, from a patient treated with ibrutinib. The receptors stem from a human donor with chronic lymphocytic leukemia.

The chain couples TRBV5-1 to TRBJ2-1; 9 bases are a match to TRBD2. CDR3 length: 15 residues. The V and J ends lost 4 bases and 8 bases, in that order; junction bases with no gene match: 10. Germline lookup yields CDR1 SGHRS and CDR2 YFSETQ. The CDR3 DNA reads TGCGCCAGCAGCAGGGGGACTAGCAGTCCGGATGAGCAGTTCTTC. It translates to CASSRGTSSPDEQFF.

The rearrangement joins TRBV4-2 to TRBJ1-1; a possible D gene is TRBD1 (6 bases). Trimming removed 2 bases at V and 1 base at J, with 11 bases between. Germline CDR1 is LGHNA and CDR2 is YNFKEQ. This CDR3 contains 15 residues. As DNA, the CDR3 is TGTGCCAGCAGCCAATTTGGACAGAGGAACACTGAAGCTTTCTTT. This encodes CASSQFGQRNTEAFF.

As to this clone: Other DNA sequences in this specimen translate into the identical CDR3. V and J are TRBV5-1 and TRBJ2-2, with TRBD2 identical over 7 bases. CDR3 size: 15 residues. The J segment lost 0 bases and the V segment lost 4 bases, leaving 3 bases of the junction unmatched. Looked up from germline, CDR1 is SGHRS and CDR2 is YFSETQ. CDR3 protein: CASSGGTTNTGELFF. For the CDR3, the DNA is TGCGCCAGCAGCGGTGGGACTACGAACACCGGGGAGCTGTTTTTT. The full variable domain, its missing parts supplied by reference TRBV5-1 and TRBJ2-2, is KAGVTQTPRYLIKTRGQQVTLSCSPISGHRSVSWYQQTPGQGLQFLFEYFSETQRNKGNFPGRFSGRQFSNSRSEMNVSTLELGDSALYLCASSGGTTNTGELFFGEGSRLTVL.

This chain connects TRBV7-2 to TRBJ2-1, with a tentative D call TRBD2 (5 bases). The length of the CDR3 is 15 residues. Deletions cut 5 bases from V and 3 bases from J, with 14 bases between. CDR1 and CDR2 (germline): SGHTA, FQGNSA. Written as DNA, the CDR3 is TGTGCCAGCAGCGATGTAGCGAGCTACTACAATGAGCAGTTCTTC. Its translation: CASSDVASYYNEQFF.